This T cell receptor (beta chain) was obtained from a study of vaccination effects on CD4 cells after COVID-19. Overall study results and limits: Convalescent patients were few in the study, and early post-infection timepoints were absent. Marked clonal contraction of both clone types appeared late after vaccination.

CDR3 length: 15 residues. Germline CDR1 reads SGHKS; CDR2 reads YYEKEE (reference sequence). V lost 2 bases to trimming and J lost 0 bases, with 9 bases between them. Sequencing followed a ViraFEST assay step that expanded antigen-specific CD4+ T cells with viral peptide pools. Cells that had been cultured for roughly ten days were the source of isolated CD4+ T cells. Vaccine recipients had no previous SARS-CoV-2 infection; their nucleocapsid antibodies were negative. About 2.1 million PBMC were placed in each well, which was supplemented with 10 IU/ml IL-2 and roughly 10 ug/ml peptides. This clone has only a few counts. Its antigen is currently unknown. The method was immunoSEQ multiplex PCR; TCRdb's version includes in-frame clones alone and lacks a portion of them. The table shows about 73,000 clones, with more than 60% occurring only once.

This sequence was found in a human donor who received a COVID-19 vaccine. The chain combines TRBV5-5 with TRBJ1-3; D is uncertain. The input for sequencing was CD4+ T cells from PBMCs cultured with SARS-CoV-2 spike peptides, taken before COVID-19 vaccination. CDR3 DNA: TGTGCCAGCAGCTTTAAGGCATACTCTGGAAACACCATATATTTT. Translation gives CASSFKAYSGNTIYF.